This T cell receptor beta chain was documented in a study of Ad26.COV2.S vaccination and SARS-CoV-2 variants. Overall study: Into the muscle, Ad26.COV2.S was dosed once or twice, 56 days apart.

Using immunoSEQ multiplex PCR, the repertoire was profiled, and TCRdb retains in-frame clones only, with some absent. This sample has about 400,000 clones, with 83% found just once. CDR3 length: 14 amino acids. Germline values: CDR1 MNHEY, CDR2 SMNVEV (reference sequence). The V end was cut by 2 bases, the J end by 3 bases, with 10 bases between. Sample treatment: roughly 20 received Ad26.COV2.S at low or high dose, single or two shots; a few received placebo; per-sample allocation not given. Sampling happened 63 days after the first vaccine or placebo injection. The chain links TRBV27 to TRBJ2-5; D not resolved. The sample was peripheral blood, taken in a trial of Ad26.COV2.S vaccine versus placebo. This receptor was identified in a person between 18 and 65 years old who received the Ad26.COV2.S COVID-19 vaccine or a placebo. The CDR3 here is CASSLIAAEETQYF. The CDR3 nucleotides read TGTGCCAGCAGTTTAATCGCGGCGGAAGAGACCCAGTACTTC.